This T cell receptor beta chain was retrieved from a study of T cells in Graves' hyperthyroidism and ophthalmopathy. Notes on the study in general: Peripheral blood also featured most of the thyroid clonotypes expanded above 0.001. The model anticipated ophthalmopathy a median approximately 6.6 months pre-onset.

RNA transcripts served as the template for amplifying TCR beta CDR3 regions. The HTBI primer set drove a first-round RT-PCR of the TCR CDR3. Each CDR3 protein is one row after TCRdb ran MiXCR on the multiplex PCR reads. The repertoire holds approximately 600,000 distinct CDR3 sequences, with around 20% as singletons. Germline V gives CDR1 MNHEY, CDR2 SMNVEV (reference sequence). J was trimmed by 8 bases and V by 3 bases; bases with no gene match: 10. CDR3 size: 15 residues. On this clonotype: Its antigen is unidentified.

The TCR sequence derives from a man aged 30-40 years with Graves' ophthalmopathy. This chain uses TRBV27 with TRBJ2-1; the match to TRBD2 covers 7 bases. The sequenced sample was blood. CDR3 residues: CASSFVGGPTDEQFF. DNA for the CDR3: TGTGCCAGCAGTTTCGTGGGAGGGCCTACGGATGAGCAGTTCTTC.